The table lists the clone carrying this T cell receptor beta chain with a few counts. Antigen: not known. The data are from a study of T-cell memory formation after mild COVID-19. On the study more broadly: In these data, TCR clusters were largely donor specific.

5'RACE, which relied on constant-segment primers, yielded TCR alpha and TCR beta cDNA libraries carrying sample barcodes and UMIs. TCRdb fed the 5' RACE reads into MiXCR, producing one record per CDR3 protein. The data hold fewer than 650,000 distinct CDR3 sequences, with roughly a fifth observed a single time. The CDR3 runs to 15 residues. V shed 5 bases and J shed 2 bases, with 13 bases lying between them. Looked up from germline, CDR1 is SGHVS and CDR2 is FQNEAQ. Whole-study results and caveats: Among clones contracting day 15 to 85, CD4/CD8 was balanced, whereas later expanders leaned CD4+.

The J gene is TRBJ1-5, the V gene TRBV7-8; a weak D match, TRBD1 (5 bases). This TCR derives from an adult woman who had mild COVID-19 (a few samples of this study predate the infection). Cell type and time point are not known. What was sequenced was PBMCs or a T cell subset sorted from them (not recorded which). CDR3: CASSPRGVGNQPQHF. The CDR3 bases are TGTGCCAGCAGCCCTCGGGGGGTGGGCAATCAGCCCCAGCATTTT.